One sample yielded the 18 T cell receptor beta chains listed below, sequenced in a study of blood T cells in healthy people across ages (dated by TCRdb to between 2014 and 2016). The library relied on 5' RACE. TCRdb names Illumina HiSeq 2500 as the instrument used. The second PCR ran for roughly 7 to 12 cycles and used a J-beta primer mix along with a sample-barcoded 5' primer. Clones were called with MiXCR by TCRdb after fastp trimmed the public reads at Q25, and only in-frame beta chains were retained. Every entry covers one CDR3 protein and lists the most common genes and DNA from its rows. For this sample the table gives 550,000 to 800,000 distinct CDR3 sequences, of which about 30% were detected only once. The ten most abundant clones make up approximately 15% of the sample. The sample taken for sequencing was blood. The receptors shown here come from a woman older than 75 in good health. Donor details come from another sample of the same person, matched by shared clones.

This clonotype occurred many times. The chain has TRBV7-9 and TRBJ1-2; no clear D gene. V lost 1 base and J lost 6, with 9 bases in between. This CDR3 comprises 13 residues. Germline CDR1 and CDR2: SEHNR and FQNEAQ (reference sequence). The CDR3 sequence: CASSLEARHGYTF. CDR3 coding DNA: TGTGCCAGCAGCTTAGAGGCAAGACATGGCTACACCTTC.

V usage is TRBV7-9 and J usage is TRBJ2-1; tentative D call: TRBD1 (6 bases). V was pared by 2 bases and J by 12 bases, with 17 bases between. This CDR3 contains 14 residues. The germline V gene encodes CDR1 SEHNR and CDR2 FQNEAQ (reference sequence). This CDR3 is CASSLNLGARGQFF. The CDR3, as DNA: TGTGCCAGCAGCTTAAATCTGGGGGCCCGGGGGCAGTTCTTC.

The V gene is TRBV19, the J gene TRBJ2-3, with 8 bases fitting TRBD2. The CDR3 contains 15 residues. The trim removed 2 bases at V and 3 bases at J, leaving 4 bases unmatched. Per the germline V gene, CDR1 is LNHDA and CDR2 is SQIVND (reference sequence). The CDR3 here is CASSISLAGTDTQYF. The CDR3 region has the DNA TGTGCCAGTAGTATATCCCTAGCGGGTACAGATACGCAGTATTTT.

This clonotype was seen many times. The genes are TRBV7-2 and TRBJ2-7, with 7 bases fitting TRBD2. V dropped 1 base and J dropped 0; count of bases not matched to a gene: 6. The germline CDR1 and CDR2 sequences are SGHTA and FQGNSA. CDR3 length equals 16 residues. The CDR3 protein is CASSLGEGLPSYEQYF. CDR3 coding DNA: TGTGCCAGCAGCTTAGGGGAGGGGCTCCCCTCCTACGAGCAGTACTTC.

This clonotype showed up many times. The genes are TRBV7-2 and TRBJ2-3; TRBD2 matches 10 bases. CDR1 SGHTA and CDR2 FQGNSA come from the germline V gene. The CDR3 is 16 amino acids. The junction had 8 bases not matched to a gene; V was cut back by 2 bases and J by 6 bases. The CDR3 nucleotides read TGTGCCAGCAGCTTAATGCTAGCGGGGGCTGGGGATACGCAGTATTTT. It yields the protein CASSLMLAGAGDTQYF.

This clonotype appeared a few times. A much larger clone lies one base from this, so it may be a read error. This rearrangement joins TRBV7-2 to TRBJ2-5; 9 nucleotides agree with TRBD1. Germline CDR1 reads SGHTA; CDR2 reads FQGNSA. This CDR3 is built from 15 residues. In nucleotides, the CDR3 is TGTGCCAGCAGCTCTGGACAGGGGAAGGGGGAGACCCAGTGCTTC. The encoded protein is CASSSGQGKGETQCF.

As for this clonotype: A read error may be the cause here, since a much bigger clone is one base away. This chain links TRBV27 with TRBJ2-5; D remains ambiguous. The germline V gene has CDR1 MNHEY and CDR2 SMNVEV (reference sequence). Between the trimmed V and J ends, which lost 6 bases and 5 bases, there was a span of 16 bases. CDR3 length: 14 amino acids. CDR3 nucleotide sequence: TGTGCCAGCAGGCAGACATGGGTCGGGGAGACCCAGTACTTC. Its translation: CASRQTWVGETQYF.

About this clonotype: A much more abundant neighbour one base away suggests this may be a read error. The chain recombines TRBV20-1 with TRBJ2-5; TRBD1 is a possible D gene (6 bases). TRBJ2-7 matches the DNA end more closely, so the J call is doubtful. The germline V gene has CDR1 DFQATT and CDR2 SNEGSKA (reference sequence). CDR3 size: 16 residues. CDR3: CSAEVRDTSVVGEQYF. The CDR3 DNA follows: TGCAGTGCAGAAGTCCGGGACACCTCTGTGGTGGGCGAGCAGTACTTC.

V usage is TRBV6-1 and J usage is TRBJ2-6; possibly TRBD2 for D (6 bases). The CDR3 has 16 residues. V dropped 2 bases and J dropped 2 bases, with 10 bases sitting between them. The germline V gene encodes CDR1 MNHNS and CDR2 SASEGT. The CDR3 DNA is TGTGCCAGCAGTGAACTGGAGGGGCCTGGGGCCAACGTCCTGACTTTC. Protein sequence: CASSELEGPGANVLTF.

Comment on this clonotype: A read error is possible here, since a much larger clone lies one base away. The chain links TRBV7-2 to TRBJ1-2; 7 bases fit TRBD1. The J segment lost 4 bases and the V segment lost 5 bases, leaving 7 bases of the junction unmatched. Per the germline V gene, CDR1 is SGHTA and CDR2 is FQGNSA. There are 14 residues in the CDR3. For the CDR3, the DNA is TGTGCCAGCAGCCCGGGACAGACCTGCTATGGCTACACCTTC. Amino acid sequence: CASSPGQTCYGYTF.

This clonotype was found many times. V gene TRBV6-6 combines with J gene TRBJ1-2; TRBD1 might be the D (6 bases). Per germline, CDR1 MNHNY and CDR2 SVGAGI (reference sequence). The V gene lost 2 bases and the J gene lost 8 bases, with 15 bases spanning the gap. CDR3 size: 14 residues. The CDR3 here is CASSYPAGGPGYTF. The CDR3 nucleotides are TGTGCCAGCAGTTACCCCGCCGGGGGCCCGGGCTACACCTTC.

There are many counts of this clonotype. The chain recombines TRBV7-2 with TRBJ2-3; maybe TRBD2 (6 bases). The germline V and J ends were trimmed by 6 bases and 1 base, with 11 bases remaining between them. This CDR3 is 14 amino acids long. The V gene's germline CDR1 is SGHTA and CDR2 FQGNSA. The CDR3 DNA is TGTGCCAGCAGTAGAGGAGGGGGCACAGATACGCAGTATTTT. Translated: CASSRGGGTDTQYF.

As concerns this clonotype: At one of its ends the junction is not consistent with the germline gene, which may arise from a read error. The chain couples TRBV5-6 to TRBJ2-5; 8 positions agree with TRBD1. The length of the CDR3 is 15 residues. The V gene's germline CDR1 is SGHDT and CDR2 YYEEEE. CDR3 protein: CVSTPGQGFSETQYF. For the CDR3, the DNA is TGTGTCAGCACACCAGGACAGGGCTTTTCGGAGACCCAGTACTTC.

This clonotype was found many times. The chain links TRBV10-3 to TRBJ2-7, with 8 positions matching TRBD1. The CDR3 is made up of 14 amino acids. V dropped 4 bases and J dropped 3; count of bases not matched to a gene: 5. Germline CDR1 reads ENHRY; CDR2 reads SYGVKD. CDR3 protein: CAISVQGAIYEQYF. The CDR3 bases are TGTGCCATCAGTGTCCAGGGGGCGATCTACGAGCAGTACTTC.

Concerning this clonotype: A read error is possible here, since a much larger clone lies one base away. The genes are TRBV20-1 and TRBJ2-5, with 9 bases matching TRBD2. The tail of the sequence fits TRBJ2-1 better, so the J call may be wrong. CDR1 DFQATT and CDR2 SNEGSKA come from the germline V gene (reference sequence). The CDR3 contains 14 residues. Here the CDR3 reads CSARSPSGVETQFF. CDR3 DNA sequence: TGCAGTGCTAGAAGCCCTAGCGGGGTAGAGACCCAGTTCTTC.

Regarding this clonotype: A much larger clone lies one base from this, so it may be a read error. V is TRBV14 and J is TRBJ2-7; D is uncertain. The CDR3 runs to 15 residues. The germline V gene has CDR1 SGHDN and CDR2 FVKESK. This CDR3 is CASNQVGKQNYEQYF. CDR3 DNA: TGTGCCAGCAACCAAGTGGGTAAACAGAACTACGAGCAGTACTTC.

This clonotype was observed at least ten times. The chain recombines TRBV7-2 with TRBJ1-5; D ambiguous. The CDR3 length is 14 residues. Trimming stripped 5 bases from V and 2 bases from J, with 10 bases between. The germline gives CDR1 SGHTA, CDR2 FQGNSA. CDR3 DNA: TGTGCCAGCAGCCCTTACAGAGGCAATCAGCCCCAGCATTTT. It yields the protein CASSPYRGNQPQHF.

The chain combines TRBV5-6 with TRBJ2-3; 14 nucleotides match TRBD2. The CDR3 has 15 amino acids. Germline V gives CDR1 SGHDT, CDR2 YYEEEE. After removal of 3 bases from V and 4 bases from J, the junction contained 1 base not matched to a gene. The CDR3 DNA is TGTGCCAGCAGCTGGGGACTAGCGGGGGCAGATACGCAGTATTTT. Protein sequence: CASSWGLAGADTQYF. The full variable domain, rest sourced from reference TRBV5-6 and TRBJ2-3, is DAGVTQSPTHLIKTRGQQVTLRCSPKSGHDTVSWYQQALGQGPQFIFQYYEEEERQRGNFPDRFSGHQFPNYSSELNVNALLLGDSALYLCASSWGLAGADTQYFGPGTRLTVL.